This T cell receptor (beta chain) was identified in a study of blood T cell repertoires in COVID-19. Authors' data handling: Estimates of nucleated cell counts were drawn from the amplification of reference gene primers. The data were produced by immunoSEQ multiplex PCR, yet TCRdb's version contains in-frame clones alone and is incomplete. V and J calls and clone size are as listed in that table; D and trimming were resolved from the DNA. In the table there are over 150,000 clones, about 80% of which are singletons. Per the germline V gene, CDR1 is SGHRS and CDR2 is YFSETQ. The V segment lost 4 bases and the J segment 2 bases; nucleotides outside the gene matches: 8. The CDR3 loop spans 16 amino acids.

This clonotype was obtained from a man over 45 who had recovered from COVID-19. V is TRBV5-1 and J is TRBJ2-3; 9 nucleotides line up with TRBD2. Specimen: PBMCs or T cells enriched from blood (not recorded which). CDR3 DNA: TGCGCCAGCAGCCCGGGACTAGCCCAGGTCACAGATACGCAGTATTTT. Translated, it gives CASSPGLAQVTDTQYF.